One sample yielded the 29 T cell receptor beta chains listed below, sequenced in a study of T cells in Graves' hyperthyroidism and ophthalmopathy. Template material for amplifying TCR beta CDR3 regions consisted of RNA transcripts. First-round RT-PCR with HTBI primers amplified the TCR CDR3 region. TCRdb re-derived calls from the multiplex PCR reads in MiXCR, one entry per CDR3 protein. The sample carries over 450,000 distinct CDR3 sequences, roughly 17% recorded once. The sample comprised blood. The receptor source for this set is a young woman with Graves' ophthalmopathy.

The table lists this clonotype with a few counts. A read error is possible here, since a much larger clone lies one base away. The chain links TRBV7-3 to TRBJ2-1; the match to TRBD2 covers 11 bases. Trimming removed 5 bases from V and 6 bases from J; junction bases left unmatched: 3. Per the germline V gene, CDR1 is SGHTA and CDR2 is FQGTGA. The CDR3 has 14 residues. This CDR3 reads CASSVLAGANEQFF. In DNA form, the CDR3 reads TGTGCCAGCAGCGTACTAGCGGGAGCCAATGAGCAGTTCTTC.

The chain links TRBV6-5 to TRBJ2-3, with TRBD2 matching 16 bases. Losses at the gene ends were 3 bases for V and 4 bases for J; bases not matched to a gene: 10. Germline V gene data show CDR1 as MNHEY and CDR2 as SVGAGI. The CDR3 length is 19 residues. In DNA form, the CDR3 reads TGTGCCAGCAGTTATTCCGGGACTAGCGGGGGGGCCCACCCAGATACGCAGTATTTT. Protein sequence: CASSYSGTSGGAHPDTQYF.

The V call is TRBV12-3 or TRBV12-4, the J call TRBJ1-2, with D possibly being TRBD1 (6 bases). The CDR3 is 15 residues long. V lost 7 bases to trimming and J lost 8 bases, with 23 bases between them. The CDR3, as DNA: TGTGCCAGCATTAACAGGGACGGGGTAATGGAGGGCTACACCTTC. It yields the protein CASINRDGVMEGYTF.

The CDR3 reads CASSPSLADYYEQYF. CDR3 nucleotides: TGTGCCAGTAGTCCCTCCCTAGCGGATTACTACGAGCAGTACTTC. The chain employs TRBV19 and TRBJ2-7; 7 bases agree with TRBD2. This CDR3 region has 15 residues. With V trimmed by 5 bases and J by 3 bases, 10 bases remained unmatched. The germline gives CDR1 LNHDA, CDR2 SQIVND (reference sequence).

The gene calls are TRBV4-1 and TRBJ1-1; D call uncertain. From germline, CDR1 is MGHRA and CDR2 YSYEKL. Trimming removed 4 bases at V and 9 bases at J, with 15 bases between. The CDR3 sequence is 13 residues long. CDR3: CASSPTPSYKAFF. The CDR3 bases are TGCGCCAGCAGCCCGACTCCATCTTATAAAGCTTTCTTT.

On this clonotype: A much larger clone is a single base away; this may be a read error. The V call is TRBV28, the J call TRBJ2-2, with 8 bases fitting TRBD2. The V segment lost 6 bases and the J segment 3 bases; nucleotides outside the gene matches: 12. This CDR3 contains 17 residues. Germline V lookup: CDR1 MDHEN, CDR2 SYDVKM. The CDR3 coding sequence is TGTGCCAGCAGGACCCTAGAGAGCGGGAGAGACACCGGGGAGCTGTTTTTT. Translation gives CASRTLESGRDTGELFF.

The rearrangement joins TRBV29-1 to TRBJ2-1; the D is unclear. Trimming took off 8 bases at V and 5 bases at J, with 10 bases between the two ends. The CDR3 totals 11 residues. Germline CDR1 is SQVTM and CDR2 is ANQGSEA. The CDR3 sequence is CSFFQNNEQFF. Here the CDR3 DNA reads TGCAGCTTCTTCCAGAACAATGAGCAGTTCTTC.

This clonotype was seen repeatedly, ten times or more. V usage is TRBV28 and J usage is TRBJ2-7, with TRBD2 identical over 9 bases. J gave up 0 bases and V 1 base, and 10 bases lay outside the gene matches. CDR1 and CDR2 (germline): MDHEN, SYDVKM. The CDR3 is 18 amino acids. The CDR3 loop is CASSLSLLAGLHSYEQYF. The DNA of the CDR3 is TGTGCCAGCAGTTTATCTCTACTAGCGGGCCTTCACTCCTACGAGCAGTACTTC.

This clonotype was recorded a few times. The V and J genes are TRBV7-9 and TRBJ2-1, with 7 positions matching TRBD2. The V and J ends lost 7 bases and 3 bases, in that order; junction bases with no gene match: 15. The CDR3 length is 17 residues. Looked up from germline, CDR1 is SEHNR and CDR2 is FQNEAQ (reference sequence). CDR3 residues: CASTFLQGGRFYNEQFF. As DNA, the CDR3 is TGTGCCAGCACCTTTCTTCAGGGAGGGCGCTTCTACAATGAGCAGTTCTTC.

There are many counts of this clonotype. The chain uses TRBV28 and TRBJ2-3; TRBD1 is a possible D gene (6 bases). This CDR3 has 14 amino acids. V lost 2 bases, J lost 0 bases, and 6 bases lay in between. From germline, CDR1 is MDHEN and CDR2 SYDVKM. CDR3 nucleotide sequence: TGTGCCAGCAGTTTAACAGGGAGCACAGATACGCAGTATTTT. Translated: CASSLTGSTDTQYF.

The chain joins TRBV28 to TRBJ1-4; 7 positions agree with TRBD1. CDR3 length equals 17 residues. Germline values: CDR1 MDHEN, CDR2 SYDVKM. Trimming cost V 6 bases and J 0 bases; bases outside gene matches: 10. The CDR3 nucleotides are TGTGCCAGCAGGACTACAGGGGCCCTTCCAACTAATGAAAAACTGTTTTTT. Protein product: CASRTTGALPTNEKLFF.

V gene TRBV10-3 combines with J gene TRBJ1-2, with no clear D. Per germline, CDR1 ENHRY and CDR2 SYGVKD. The germline V and J ends were trimmed by 7 bases and 1 base, with 16 bases remaining between them. The CDR3 is 15 amino acids. CDR3 coding DNA: TGTGCCATCACCCCGGGCGATAGCGGTAACTATGGCTACACCTTC. It yields the protein CAITPGDSGNYGYTF.

The chain has TRBV15 and TRBJ1-2, with D maybe TRBD1 (6 bases). The length of the CDR3 is 16 residues. V was pared by 0 bases and J by 8 bases, with 19 bases between. Germline lookup yields CDR1 LNHNV and CDR2 YYDKDF (reference sequence). The CDR3 sequence: CATSRDRSGGLSGYTF. CDR3 in DNA: TGTGCCACCAGCAGAGATCGGTCGGGGGGCCTTTCGGGCTACACCTTC.

For this clonotype: This may be a read error, as it is one base from a much larger clone. The CDR3 coding sequence is TGTGCCCGCAGTCTAACGGACATTAGCACAGATACGCAGTATTTT. It codes for CARSLTDISTDTQYF. The chain recombines TRBV6-2 or TRBV6-3 with TRBJ2-3; maybe TRBD1 (5 bases). CDR1 is MNHEY and CDR2 is SVGEGT in the germline V gene. The CDR3 length is 15 residues.

This clonotype was observed at least ten times. The chain links TRBV7-2 to TRBJ2-1; TRBD1 might be the D (5 bases). The V end lost 5 bases, the J end lost 6 bases, and 14 bases lay between the germline ends. Per germline, CDR1 SGHTA and CDR2 FQGNSA. The CDR3 totals 14 residues. DNA of the CDR3: TGTGCCAGCAGCGTCGACAGAAATCGCAATGAGCAGTTCTTC. Its protein product is CASSVDRNRNEQFF.

This clonotype has ten or more counts. The V call is TRBV3-1, the J call TRBJ2-1; D perhaps matches TRBD1 (5 bases). Between the trimmed V and J ends, which lost 6 bases and 3 bases, there was a span of 15 bases. This CDR3 is 15 amino acids long. CDR1 is LGHDT, CDR2 YNNKEL, per germline (reference sequence). The CDR3 loop is CASSPTGFNYNEQFF. CDR3 bases: TGTGCCAGCAGTCCTACAGGATTTAACTACAATGAGCAGTTCTTC.

This chain connects TRBV10-2 to TRBJ2-3; D is undetermined. The CDR3 length is 15 residues. Trimming pared 1 base from V and 1 base from J, leaving 9 bases between. CDR1 and CDR2 (germline): WSHSY, SAAADI. CDR3 sequence reads: CASSEYLQRTDTQYF. In DNA, the CDR3 is TGCGCCAGCAGTGAGTACCTACAGCGCACAGATACGCAGTATTTT.

This clonotype occurred a few times. The genes are TRBV29-1 and TRBJ2-1, with D possibly matching TRBD2 (5 bases). This CDR3 region has 15 residues. CDR1 is SQVTM, CDR2 ANQGSEA, per germline. The germline V and J ends were trimmed by 3 bases and 8 bases, with 20 bases remaining between them. DNA of the CDR3: TGCAGCGTTGAGGATGGGGAGCTAACCCTCGATGAGCAGTTCTTC. Translating it yields CSVEDGELTLDEQFF.

In this sample, this clonotype turned up many times. The chain has TRBV10-3 and TRBJ2-7; D gene unclear. The germline gives CDR1 ENHRY, CDR2 SYGVKD. The CDR3 has 12 residues. Trimming left V 6 bases short and J 3 bases short, with 9 bases between. Written as DNA, the CDR3 is TGTGCCATCAGCGGCAGCATCTACGAGCAGTACTTC. It codes for CAISGSIYEQYF.

This clonotype was seen a handful of times. The gene calls are TRBV27 and TRBJ1-6, with D maybe TRBD1 (5 bases). The germline V gene encodes CDR1 MNHEY and CDR2 SMNVEV (reference sequence). This CDR3 is 15 amino acids long. Trimming removed 2 bases at V and 10 bases at J, with 15 bases between. The CDR3 DNA reads as TGTGCCAGCAGTTTAAATGGCAGGGTGAACTCACCCCTCCACTTT. Protein sequence: CASSLNGRVNSPLHF.

Ten or more counts support this clonotype. This rearrangement joins TRBV5-1 to TRBJ2-3; the D is unclear. The CDR3 runs to 16 residues. The germline V gene encodes CDR1 SGHRS and CDR2 YFSETQ. V was pared by 0 bases and J by 1 base, with 12 bases between. The CDR3 protein is CASSLATEDRTDTQYF. The CDR3 DNA sequence: TGCGCCAGCAGCTTGGCCACCGAGGACCGCACAGATACGCAGTATTTT.

Only a few counts were recorded for this clonotype. The rearrangement uses TRBV12-3 or TRBV12-4 and TRBJ2-2; tentative D call: TRBD2 (6 bases). Trimming shortened V by 0 bases and J by 3 bases, and 14 bases separated the two germline ends. There are 17 residues in the CDR3. The chain's CDR3 is CASSLARWGEDTGELFF. In DNA, the CDR3 is TGTGCCAGCAGTTTAGCGCGATGGGGGGAGGACACCGGGGAGCTGTTTTTT.

This clonotype was seen a few times. This chain uses TRBV30 with TRBJ1-6, with D maybe TRBD1 (6 bases). Trimming left V 2 bases short and J 14 bases short, with 22 bases between. CDR3 length: 15 amino acids. Germline CDR1 and CDR2: GTSNPN and SVGIG (reference sequence). CDR3 DNA sequence: TGTGCCTGGAGTCCAGGGGCCCCACAGGGTCTAACCCTCCACTTT. It encodes CAWSPGAPQGLTLHF.

This clonotype turned up a few times. The chain carries TRBV4-1 and TRBJ1-2; no firm D call. Germline CDR1 is MGHRA and CDR2 is YSYEKL. The germline V and J ends were trimmed by 1 base and 7 bases, with 10 bases remaining between them. The CDR3 extends over 13 amino acids. In DNA, the CDR3 is TGCGCCAGCAGCCAAGCACTTCTTGGTGGCTACACCTTC. As protein: CASSQALLGGYTF.

The V gene is TRBV9, the J gene TRBJ2-1, with 7 bases fitting TRBD1. The J segment lost 9 bases and the V segment lost 3 bases, leaving 6 bases of the junction unmatched. The CDR3 contains 13 residues. Germline V gene lookup returns CDR1 SGDLS and CDR2 YYNGEE. The CDR3 sequence is CASSAPTGTEQFF. Here the CDR3 DNA reads TGTGCCAGCAGCGCTCCGACAGGGACTGAGCAGTTCTTC.

The V call is TRBV20-1, the J call TRBJ2-3, with no clear D. The CDR3 sequence is 11 residues long. V lost 6 bases and J lost 8, with 12 bases in between. Germline CDR1 reads DFQATT; CDR2 reads SNEGSKA (reference sequence). CDR3 sequence (DNA): TGCAGTGCGGCTACCCTTGGTACGCAGTATTTT. Translated: CSAATLGTQYF.

This clonotype was seen more than once but under ten times. The rearrangement joins TRBV7-9 to TRBJ1-1; no clear D. V was shortened by 6 bases and J by 6 bases, with 11 bases between the two germline ends. CDR1 SEHNR and CDR2 FQNEAQ come from the germline V gene (reference sequence). The CDR3 is made up of 12 amino acids. The CDR3 DNA reads as TGTGCCAGCAGTTTCGACGGACCTGAAGCTTTCTTT. Its protein is CASSFDGPEAFF. Using reference TRBV7-9 and TRBJ1-1 for the parts outside the CDR3, the full variable domain is DTGVSQNPRHKITKRGQNVTFRCDPISEHNRLYWYRQTLGQGPEFLTYFQNEAQLEKSRLLSDRFSAERPKGSFSTLEIQRTEQGDSAMYLCASSFDGPEAFFGQGTRLTVV.

There are many counts of this clonotype. The chain is built from TRBV12-3 or TRBV12-4 and TRBJ1-6, with no clear D. The CDR3 has 12 residues. The V end was cut by 2 bases, the J end by 7 bases, with 3 bases between. CDR3 bases: TGTGCCAGCAGTTTACCGAATTCACCCCTCCACTTT. Protein sequence: CASSLPNSPLHF.

Points on this clonotype: A read error is possible here, since a much larger clone lies one base away. This chain joins TRBV19 and TRBJ1-5, with a weak D call TRBD1 (6 bases). CDR3 length: 15 residues. The V gene lost 3 bases and the J gene lost 0 bases, with 9 bases spanning the gap. Germline V lookup: CDR1 LNHDA, CDR2 SQIVND (reference sequence). Here the CDR3 DNA reads TGTGCCAGTAGTATTAAGGGGGGTAGCAATCAGCCCCAGCATTTT. It specifies CASSIKGGSNQPQHF.